Listed here is a single TCR beta chain. Antigen specificity is unknown. J lost 0 bases, V lost 5 bases, and 5 bases had no gene match. The germline gives CDR1 SGHRS, CDR2 YFSETQ. The CDR3 loop spans 14 amino acids. In the PCR, 60 Vbeta and 13 Jbeta primers were used. Here immunoSEQ multiplex PCR was the method, and the copy in TCRdb shows in-frame clones only, minus some. The profile covers some 200,000 clones, with about four fifths appearing a single time and about 2.6% taken by the ten largest. The record originates from a study of cytomegalovirus exposure and HLA in healthy donors. The study's findings and limits: Most subjects' HLA-A and HLA-B alleles were reportedly predicted from TCR beta sequences. Roughly even sequencing depth across donors was the assumption behind the presence/absence analyses.

The chain combines TRBV5-1 with TRBJ2-7; 7 nucleotides align to TRBD2. The origin of this receptor is a woman in her forties or fifties in good health and CMV-seropositive. Sequenced input: PBMCs. CDR3 sequence reads: CASRREGRSYEQYF. The CDR3 bases are TGCGCCAGCAGGAGGGAGGGCCGCTCCTACGAGCAGTACTTC.